The 23 T cell receptor beta chains listed next were all sequenced from one sample in a study of identical twins. TCRdb re-called the 5' RACE reads through MiXCR, storing one row per CDR3 protein. This table has 1.5 million to 2 million distinct CDR3 sequences, under 35% appearing once. Material: cord blood. All receptors derive from a newborn girl in good health.

A few counts support this clonotype. The CDR3 sequence is CATSVSSGPPDLTEQFF. CDR3 nucleotides: TGTGCCACCAGTGTTTCGTCCGGCCCACCAGACCTCACTGAGCAGTTCTTC. The genes are TRBV24-1 and TRBJ2-1; D not resolved. Germline V gives CDR1 KGHDR, CDR2 SFDVKD. The CDR3 runs 17 residues. Trimming pared 5 bases from V and 9 bases from J, leaving 25 bases between.

This clonotype was observed many times. This chain links TRBV29-1 with TRBJ2-1, with 8 bases lining up with TRBD1. CDR1 SQVTM and CDR2 ANQGSEA come from the germline V gene. This CDR3 spans 15 amino acids. Unmatched junction bases numbered 13, after V lost 4 bases and J lost 8 bases. CDR3: CSVVSPGGGFDEQFF. CDR3 DNA sequence: TGCAGCGTTGTATCCCCAGGGGGCGGGTTCGATGAGCAGTTCTTC.

V is TRBV6-1 and J is TRBJ1-2; 7 nucleotides line up with TRBD1. The CDR3 has 14 residues. Trimming took 6 bases from V and 7 from J; bases not matched to a gene: 11. Germline V gene sequence: CDR1 MNHNS, CDR2 SASEGT. The CDR3 loop is CASSEGGTDGGYTF. The CDR3 DNA reads as TGTGCCAGCAGCGAGGGCGGGACAGACGGTGGCTACACCTTC.

This chain links TRBV20-1 with TRBJ2-7, with TRBD1 identical over 9 bases. The CDR3 loop spans 14 amino acids. Losses at the gene ends were 5 bases for V and 2 bases for J; bases not matched to a gene: 7. Germline loops: CDR1 DFQATT, CDR2 SNEGSKA (reference sequence). CDR3 in amino acids: CSAAPQGATYEQYF. The CDR3 coding sequence is TGCAGTGCTGCACCACAGGGGGCAACCTACGAGCAGTACTTC.

Concerning this clonotype itself: Being one base from a much bigger clone, this may be a read error. J is TRBJ1-5 and V is TRBV28; D is unclear. V lost 3 bases and J lost 5, with 2 bases in between. The CDR3 is 11 amino acids. The germline V gene has CDR1 MDHEN and CDR2 SYDVKM. For the CDR3, the DNA is TGTGCCAGCAGTTTTCATCAGCCCCAGCATTTT. It encodes CASSFHQPQHF.

A few counts support this clonotype. The chain recombines TRBV6-6 with TRBJ2-7, with TRBD2 as a possible D gene (6 bases). The CDR3 loop spans 14 amino acids. CDR1 and CDR2 from the germline V gene are MNHNY and SVGAGI (reference sequence). V dropped 2 bases and J dropped 2 bases, with 10 bases sitting between them. CDR3 nucleotide sequence: TGTGCCAGCAGTTACGGGGGGTCCGCCTACGAGCAGTACTTC. Encoded protein: CASSYGGSAYEQYF.

This clonotype showed up just a few times. The rearrangement links TRBV12-3 or TRBV12-4 to TRBJ2-2; D may be TRBD1 (5 bases). The CDR3 runs 15 residues. Trimming removed 1 base at V and 2 bases at J, with 8 bases between. CDR3 sequence: CASSLGGDNTGELFF. CDR3 bases: TGTGCCAGCAGTTTAGGGGGCGACAACACCGGGGAGCTGTTTTTT.

Regarding this clonotype: The germline gene is not matched at one end of the junction; a read error may be the cause. The chain employs TRBV5-1 and TRBJ2-7, with TRBD2 identical over 7 bases. The CDR3 length is 15 residues. CDR1 SGHRS and CDR2 YFSETQ come from the germline V gene. CDR3 residues: CASSPNAGVNYEEYF. For the CDR3, the DNA is TGCGCCAGCAGCCCCAATGCGGGAGTGAACTACGAGGAGTACTTC.

V and J are TRBV15 and TRBJ1-5; TRBD1 aligns across 7 bases. V shed 6 bases and J 3 bases; nucleotides not matched to a gene: 14. CDR1 LNHNV and CDR2 YYDKDF come from the germline V gene (reference sequence). The CDR3 totals 17 residues. CDR3 bases: TGTGCCACCAGTAGAAAACAGGGGTTTAGGGCCAATCAGCCCCAGCATTTT. This gives the protein CATSRKQGFRANQPQHF.

This clonotype showed up just a few times. The chain employs TRBV10-2 and TRBJ1-2; TRBD1 might be the D (5 bases). The CDR3 totals 14 residues. Looked up from germline, CDR1 is WSHSY and CDR2 is SAAADI. Trimming pared 0 bases from V and 4 bases from J, leaving 9 bases between. CDR3 sequence: CASSESAGRYGYTF. The CDR3 DNA follows: TGCGCCAGCAGTGAGTCTGCAGGGCGCTATGGCTACACCTTC.

The chain joins TRBV20-1 to TRBJ2-5; 7 bases map to TRBD2. The V and J ends lost 3 bases and 1 base, in that order; junction bases with no gene match: 20. Germline CDR1 and CDR2: DFQATT and SNEGSKA (reference sequence). CDR3 length equals 19 residues. CDR3 region: CSARTRILAGGNPQETQYF. CDR3 in DNA: TGCAGTGCTAGGACCCGGATTTTAGCGGGTGGAAACCCCCAAGAGACCCAGTACTTC.

This clonotype was found many times. The chain combines TRBV3-1 with TRBJ1-5; 9 bases are shared with TRBD1. J lost 2 bases, V lost 1 base, and 0 bases had no gene match. Per the germline V gene, CDR1 is LGHDT and CDR2 is YNNKEL (reference sequence). This CDR3 contains 15 residues. The CDR3 DNA is TGTGCCAGCAGCCAAGGGACAGGGGGCAATCAGCCCCAGCATTTT. It translates to CASSQGTGGNQPQHF.

This clonotype was seen a handful of times. This sequence joins TRBV6-1 and TRBJ1-5; D may be TRBD1 (6 bases). The germline V gene encodes CDR1 MNHNS and CDR2 SASEGT. The CDR3 spans 16 residues. V gave up 5 bases and J gave up 3 bases, with 17 bases separating them. CDR3 in amino acids: CASSLGPTGPNQPQHF. The CDR3, as DNA: TGTGCCAGCAGTCTGGGGCCAACAGGGCCCAATCAGCCCCAGCATTTT.

The V gene is TRBV6-6, the J gene TRBJ2-1; weak D call: TRBD1 (5 bases). Trimming pared 2 bases from V and 7 bases from J, leaving 15 bases between. The CDR3 totals 15 residues. Germline CDR1 is MNHNY and CDR2 is SVGAGI (reference sequence). DNA for the CDR3: TGTGCCAGCAGTTACGGTGGGGCAGCTGGGAATGAGCAGTTCTTC. Amino acids: CASSYGGAAGNEQFF.

This chain uses TRBV7-8 with TRBJ1-4, with 11 bases matching TRBD1. The germline V gene has CDR1 SGHVS and CDR2 FQNEAQ. The CDR3 covers 17 residues. The ends lost 5 bases at V and 2 bases at J; junction bases unmatched: 7. In DNA, the CDR3 is TGTGCCAGCAGCGCCTGGACAGGGGGCGCGACTAATGAAAAACTGTTTTTT. Translated, it gives CASSAWTGGATNEKLFF.

The V call is TRBV20-1, the J call TRBJ2-1; D might be TRBD2 (6 bases). Trimming removed 2 bases from V and 3 bases from J, with 11 bases in between. The CDR3 runs to 14 residues. CDR1 is DFQATT, CDR2 SNEGSKA, per germline (reference sequence). CDR3 sequence: CSARRTGLYNEQFF. CDR3 sequence (DNA): TGCAGTGCTAGACGGACGGGACTCTACAATGAGCAGTTCTTC.

The chain combines TRBV3-1 with TRBJ1-2; possibly TRBD1 for D (5 bases). The CDR3 loop spans 12 amino acids. The germline V and J ends were trimmed by 7 bases and 8 bases, with 14 bases remaining between them. Germline CDR1 and CDR2: LGHDT and YNNKEL (reference sequence). In DNA form, the CDR3 reads TGTGCCAGCACCCCGGGGGGTGGAGGCTACACCTTC. Translated: CASTPGGGGYTF.

This clonotype was picked up a small number of times. The chain joins TRBV7-9 to TRBJ2-2; D perhaps matches TRBD1 (6 bases). This CDR3 region has 15 residues. Germline V gene data show CDR1 as SEHNR and CDR2 as FQNEAQ (reference sequence). V dropped 3 bases and J dropped 0 bases, with 8 bases sitting between them. Here the CDR3 reads CASSFQGPNTGELFF. Written as DNA, the CDR3 is TGTGCCAGCAGCTTTCAGGGGCCGAACACCGGGGAGCTGTTTTTT.

Note on this clonotype: The germline gene is not matched at one end of the junction; a read error may be the cause. The rearrangement joins TRBV7-9 to TRBJ1-5; D is unclear. CDR3 length: 17 amino acids. Germline V lookup: CDR1 SEHNR, CDR2 FQNEAQ (reference sequence). The CDR3 region is CASSLFSTARGNQPRHF. In DNA form, the CDR3 reads TGTGCCAGCAGCTTATTTTCAACAGCCAGAGGCAATCAGCCCCGGCATTTT.

The chain links TRBV5-1 to TRBJ2-3, with D perhaps given as TRBD1 or TRBD2 (5 bases each). Germline V gene lookup returns CDR1 SGHRS and CDR2 YFSETQ. V lost 0 bases, J lost 7 bases, and 12 bases lay in between. This CDR3 comprises 14 residues. The CDR3 spells CASSLGRGDHTQYF. DNA for the CDR3: TGCGCCAGCAGCTTGGGTAGAGGGGACCATACGCAGTATTTT.

In its sample, this clonotype was seen many times. This chain connects TRBV12-3 or TRBV12-4 to TRBJ2-3, with 10 bases identical to TRBD2. The CDR3 runs to 16 residues. V trimming: 3 bases; J trimming: 3 bases; junction bases outside the gene matches: 6. CDR3 in DNA: TGTGCCAGCAGTTTGTTAGCGGGAGGACCTACAGATACGCAGTATTTT. Encoded protein: CASSLLAGGPTDTQYF.

The chain combines TRBV6-5 with TRBJ2-7, with D possibly being TRBD1 (7 bases). Trimming shortened V by 1 base and J by 3 bases, and 10 bases separated the two germline ends. This CDR3 is 14 amino acids long. CDR1 is MNHEY and CDR2 is SVGAGI in the germline V gene. CDR3 nucleotides: TGTGCCAGCAGTTACTGGCAGGGGGGCTACGAGCAGTACTTC. Its protein product is CASSYWQGGYEQYF.

This chain's CDR3 is CASRRTGEHSPLHF. DNA of the CDR3: TGTGCCAGTAGGAGAACAGGGGAACATTCACCCCTCCACTTT. The chain links TRBV27 to TRBJ1-6; 7 bases align to TRBD1. Losses at the gene ends were 9 bases for V and 8 bases for J; bases not matched to a gene: 10. Germline CDR1 is MNHEY and CDR2 is SMNVEV (reference sequence). This CDR3 comprises 14 residues.